The 2 T cell receptor beta chains in this list originate from one sample, sequenced in a study of cytomegalovirus exposure and HLA in healthy donors. The study ran its PCR with 60 Vbeta and 13 Jbeta primers. The method was immunoSEQ multiplex PCR; TCRdb's version includes in-frame clones alone and lacks a portion of them. The sample lists approximately 170,000 clones; over 60% were seen once. The sample was PBMCs. These receptors came from a female donor in good health and CMV-seronegative.

CDR3 residues: CASSSRLADEQFF. CDR3 DNA: TGTGCCAGCAGCTCAAGACTAGCGGATGAGCAGTTCTTC. The chain combines TRBV7-3 with TRBJ2-1, with 9 bases lining up with TRBD2. CDR1 SGHTA and CDR2 FQGTGA come from the germline V gene. V was clipped by 4 bases and J by 8 bases; unmatched bases: 3. The CDR3 is 13 amino acids.

This clone was detected only once. This chain joins TRBV29-1 and TRBJ1-2; no reliable D call. Between the trimmed V and J ends, which lost 7 bases and 2 bases, there was a span of 11 bases. The CDR3 covers 12 residues. Germline loops: CDR1 SQVTM, CDR2 ANQGSEA. Here the CDR3 reads CSGSLENYGYTF. CDR3 bases: TGCAGCGGCTCACTAGAGAACTATGGCTACACCTTC.